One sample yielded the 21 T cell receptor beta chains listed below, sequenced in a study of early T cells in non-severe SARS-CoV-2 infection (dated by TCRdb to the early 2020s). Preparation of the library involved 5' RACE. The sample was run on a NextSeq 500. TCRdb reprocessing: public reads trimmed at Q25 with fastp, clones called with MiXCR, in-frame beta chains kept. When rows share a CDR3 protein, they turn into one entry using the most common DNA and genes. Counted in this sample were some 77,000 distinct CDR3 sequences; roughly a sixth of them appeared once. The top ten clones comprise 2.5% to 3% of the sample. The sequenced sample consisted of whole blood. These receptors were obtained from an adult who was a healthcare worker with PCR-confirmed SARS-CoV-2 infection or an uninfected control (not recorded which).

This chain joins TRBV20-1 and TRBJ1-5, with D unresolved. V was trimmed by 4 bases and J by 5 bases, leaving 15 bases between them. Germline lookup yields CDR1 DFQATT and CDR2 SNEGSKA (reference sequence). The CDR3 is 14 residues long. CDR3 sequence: CSATGQLVDQPQHF. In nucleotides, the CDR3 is TGCAGTGCTACTGGGCAGTTGGTCGATCAGCCCCAGCATTTT.

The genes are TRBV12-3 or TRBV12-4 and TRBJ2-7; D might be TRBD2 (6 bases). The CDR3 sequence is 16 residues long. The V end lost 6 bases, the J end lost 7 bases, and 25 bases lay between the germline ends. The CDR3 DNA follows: TGTGCCAGCAGCTCCCAAGGGGACTTTCGAATGAGGGAGCAGTACTTC. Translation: CASSSQGDFRMREQYF.

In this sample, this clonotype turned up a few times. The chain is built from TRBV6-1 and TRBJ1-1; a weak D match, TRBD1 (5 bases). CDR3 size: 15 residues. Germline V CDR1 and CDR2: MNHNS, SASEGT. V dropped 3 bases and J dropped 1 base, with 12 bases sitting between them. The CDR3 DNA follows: TGTGCCAGCAGTGATGGAGGGGTGGCGAACACTGAAGCTTTCTTT. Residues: CASSDGGVANTEAFF.

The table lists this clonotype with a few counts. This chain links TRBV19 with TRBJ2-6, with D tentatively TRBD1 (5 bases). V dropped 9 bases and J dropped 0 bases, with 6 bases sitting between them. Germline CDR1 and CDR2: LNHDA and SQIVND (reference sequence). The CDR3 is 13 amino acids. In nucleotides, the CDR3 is TGTGCCAGCGACAGCTCTGGGGCCAACGTCCTGACTTTC. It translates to CASDSSGANVLTF.

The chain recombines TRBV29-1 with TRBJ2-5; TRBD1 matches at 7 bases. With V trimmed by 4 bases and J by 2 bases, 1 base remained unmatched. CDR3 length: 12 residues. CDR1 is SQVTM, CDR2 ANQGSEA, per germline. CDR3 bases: TGCAGCGTTGGGACAGGTCAAGAGACCCAGTACTTC. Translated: CSVGTGQETQYF. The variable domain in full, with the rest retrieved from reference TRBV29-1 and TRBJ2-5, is SAVISQKPSRDICQRGTSLTIQCQVDSQVTMMFWYRQQPGQSLTLIATANQGSEATYESGFVIDKFPISRPNLTFSTLTVSNMSPEDSSIYLCSVGTGQETQYFGPGTRLLVL.

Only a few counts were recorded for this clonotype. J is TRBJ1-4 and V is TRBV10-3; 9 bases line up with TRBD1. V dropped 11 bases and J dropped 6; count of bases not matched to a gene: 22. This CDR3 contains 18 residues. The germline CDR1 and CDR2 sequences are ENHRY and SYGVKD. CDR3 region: CASIPLGRRTGVYEKLFF. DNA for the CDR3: TGTGCCTCCATCCCGCTAGGCCGGCGGACAGGGGTTTATGAAAAACTGTTTTTT.

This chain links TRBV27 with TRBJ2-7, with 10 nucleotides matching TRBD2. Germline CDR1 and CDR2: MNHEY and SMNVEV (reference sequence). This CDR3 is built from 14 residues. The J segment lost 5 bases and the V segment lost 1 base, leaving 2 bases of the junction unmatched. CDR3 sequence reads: CASSLLSGRDEQYF. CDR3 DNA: TGTGCCAGCAGTTTATTAAGCGGGAGGGACGAGCAGTACTTC.

The CDR3 DNA reads TGTGCCAGTAGTCCCCTGAGTACGGAGACCCAGTACTTC. Translated, it gives CASSPLSTETQYF. This chain connects TRBV19 to TRBJ2-5; no clear D. CDR1 and CDR2 (germline): LNHDA, SQIVND (reference sequence). Trimming cost V 5 bases and J 5 bases, with 12 bases left between them. The CDR3 covers 13 residues.

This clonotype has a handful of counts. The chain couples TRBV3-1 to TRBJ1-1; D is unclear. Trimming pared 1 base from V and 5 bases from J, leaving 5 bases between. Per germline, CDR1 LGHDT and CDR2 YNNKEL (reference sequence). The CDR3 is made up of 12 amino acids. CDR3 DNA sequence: TGTGCCAGCAGCCAAGTAGGGACTGAAGCTTTCTTT. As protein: CASSQVGTEAFF. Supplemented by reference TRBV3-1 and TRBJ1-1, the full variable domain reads DTAVSQTPKYLVTQMGNDKSIKCEQNLGHDTMYWYKQDSKKFLKIMFSYNNKELIINETVPNRFSPKSPDKAHLNLHINSLELGDSAVYFCASSQVGTEAFFGQGTRLTVV.

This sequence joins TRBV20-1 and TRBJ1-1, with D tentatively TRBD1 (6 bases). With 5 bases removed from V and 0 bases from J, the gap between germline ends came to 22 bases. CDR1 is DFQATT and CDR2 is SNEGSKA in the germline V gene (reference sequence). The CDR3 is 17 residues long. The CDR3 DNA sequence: TGCAGTGCTTCCTGGGGGGACACCCTTCTAATGAACACTGAAGCTTTCTTT. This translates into CSASWGDTLLMNTEAFF.

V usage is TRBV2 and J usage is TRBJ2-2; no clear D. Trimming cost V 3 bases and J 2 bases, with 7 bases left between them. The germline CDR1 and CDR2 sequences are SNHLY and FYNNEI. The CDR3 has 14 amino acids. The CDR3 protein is CASSEASNTGELFF. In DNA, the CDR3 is TGTGCCAGCAGTGAGGCTAGTAACACCGGGGAGCTGTTTTTT.

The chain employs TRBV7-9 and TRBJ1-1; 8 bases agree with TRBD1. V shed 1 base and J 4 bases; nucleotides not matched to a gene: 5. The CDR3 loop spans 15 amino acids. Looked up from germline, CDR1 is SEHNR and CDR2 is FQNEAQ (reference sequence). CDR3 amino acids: CASSLGQGTPTEAFF. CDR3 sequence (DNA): TGTGCCAGCAGCTTAGGACAGGGGACGCCCACTGAAGCTTTCTTT. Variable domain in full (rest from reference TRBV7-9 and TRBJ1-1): DTGVSQNPRHKITKRGQNVTFRCDPISEHNRLYWYRQTLGQGPEFLTYFQNEAQLEKSRLLSDRFSAERPKGSFSTLEIQRTEQGDSAMYLCASSLGQGTPTEAFFGQGTRLTVV.

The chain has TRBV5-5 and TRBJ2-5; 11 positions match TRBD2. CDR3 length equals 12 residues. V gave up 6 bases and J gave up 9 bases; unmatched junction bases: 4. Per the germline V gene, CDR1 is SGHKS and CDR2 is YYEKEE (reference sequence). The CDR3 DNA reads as TGTGCCAGCAATCTAGCGGGAGGTTCCCAGTACTTC. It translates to CASNLAGGSQYF.

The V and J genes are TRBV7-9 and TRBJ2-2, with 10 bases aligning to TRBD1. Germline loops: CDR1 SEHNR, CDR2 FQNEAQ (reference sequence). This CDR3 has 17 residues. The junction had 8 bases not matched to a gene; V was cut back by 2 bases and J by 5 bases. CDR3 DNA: TGTGCCAGCAGCTTAAAGACAGGGGGCAAGACAACCGGGGAGCTGTTTTTT. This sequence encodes CASSLKTGGKTTGELFF. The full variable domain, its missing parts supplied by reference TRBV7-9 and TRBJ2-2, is DTGVSQNPRHKITKRGQNVTFRCDPISEHNRLYWYRQTLGQGPEFLTYFQNEAQLEKSRLLSDRFSAERPKGSFSTLEIQRTEQGDSAMYLCASSLKTGGKTTGELFFGEGSRLTVL.

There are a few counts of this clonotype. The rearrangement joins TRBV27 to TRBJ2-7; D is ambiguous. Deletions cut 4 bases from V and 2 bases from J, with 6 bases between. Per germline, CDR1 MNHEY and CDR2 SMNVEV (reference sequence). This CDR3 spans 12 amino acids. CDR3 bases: TGTGCCAGCAGTTCAGGCCCCTACGAGCAGTACTTC. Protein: CASSSGPYEQYF.

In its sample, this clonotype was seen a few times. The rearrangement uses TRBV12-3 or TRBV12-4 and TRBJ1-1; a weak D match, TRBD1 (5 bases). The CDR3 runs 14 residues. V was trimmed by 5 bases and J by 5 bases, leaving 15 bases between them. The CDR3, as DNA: TGTGCCAGCAGTAAGTCAGGGATAGTAACTGAAGCTTTCTTT. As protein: CASSKSGIVTEAFF.

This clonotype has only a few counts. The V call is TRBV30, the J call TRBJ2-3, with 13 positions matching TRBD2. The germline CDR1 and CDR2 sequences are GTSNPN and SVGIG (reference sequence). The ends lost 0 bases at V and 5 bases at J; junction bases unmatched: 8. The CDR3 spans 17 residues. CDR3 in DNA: TGTGCCTGGAGTGTAAGAACTAGCGGGAGGGCCATAGATACGCAGTATTTT. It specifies CAWSVRTSGRAIDTQYF.

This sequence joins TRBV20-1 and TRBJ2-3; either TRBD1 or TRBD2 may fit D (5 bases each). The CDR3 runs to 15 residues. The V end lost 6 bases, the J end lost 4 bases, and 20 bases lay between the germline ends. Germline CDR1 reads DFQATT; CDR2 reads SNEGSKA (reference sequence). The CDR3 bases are TGCAGTGCGCGGCCGGGACCCACAAGGCCAGATACGCAGTATTTT. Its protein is CSARPGPTRPDTQYF.

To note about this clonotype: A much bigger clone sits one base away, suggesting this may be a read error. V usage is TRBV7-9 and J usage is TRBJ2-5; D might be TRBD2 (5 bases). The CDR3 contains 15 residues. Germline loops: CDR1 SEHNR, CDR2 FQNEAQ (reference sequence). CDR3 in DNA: TGTGCCAACAGCTTAGTGGAAGGCGGTCGGGGGACCCAGTACTTC. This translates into CANSLVEGGRGTQYF. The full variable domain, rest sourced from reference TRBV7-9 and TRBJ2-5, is DTGVSQNPRHKITKRGQNVTFRCDPISEHNRLYWYRQTLGQGPEFLTYFQNEAQLEKSRLLSDRFSAERPKGSFSTLEIQRTEQGDSAMYLCANSLVEGGRGTQYFGPGTRLLVL.

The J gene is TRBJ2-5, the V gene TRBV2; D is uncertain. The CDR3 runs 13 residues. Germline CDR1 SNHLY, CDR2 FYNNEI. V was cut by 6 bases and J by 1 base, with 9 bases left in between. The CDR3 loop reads CASRGTSQETQYF. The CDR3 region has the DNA TGTGCCAGCAGGGGTACCAGCCAAGAGACCCAGTACTTC. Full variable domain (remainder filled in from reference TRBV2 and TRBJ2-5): EPEVTQTPSHQVTQMGQEVILRCVPISNHLYFYWYRQILGQKVEFLVSFYNNEISEKSEIFDDQFSVERPDGSNFTLKIRSTKLEDSAMYFCASRGTSQETQYFGPGTRLLVL.

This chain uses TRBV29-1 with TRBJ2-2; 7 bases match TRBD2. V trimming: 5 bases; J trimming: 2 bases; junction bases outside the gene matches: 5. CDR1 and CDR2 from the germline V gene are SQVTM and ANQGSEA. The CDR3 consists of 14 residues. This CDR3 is CSVRTRKNTGELFF. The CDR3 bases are TGCAGCGTTAGGACTAGGAAAAACACCGGGGAGCTGTTTTTT.